Shown below are 16 T cell receptor beta chains from a single sample sequenced in a study of cytomegalovirus exposure and HLA in healthy donors. Both 60 Vbeta primers and 13 Jbeta primers went into the PCR. This table comes from immunoSEQ multiplex PCR, and its TCRdb copy is limited to in-frame clones, with some not included. The data contain tens of thousands of clones, around 75% of them singletons. The material sequenced was PBMCs. These receptors all stem from a woman aged 40 to 49 in good health and CMV-seronegative.

This chain uses TRBV7-8 with TRBJ2-2; no clear D gene. The CDR3 totals 15 residues. V gave up 3 bases and J gave up 1 base, with 9 bases separating them. CDR1 is SGHVS, CDR2 FQNEAQ, per germline. The CDR3 bases are TGTGCCAGCAGCTTCCGACTGGTGAACACCGGGGAGCTGTTTTTT. This sequence encodes CASSFRLVNTGELFF.

The rearrangement uses TRBV7-2 and TRBJ2-3, with TRBD2 matching over 7 bases. Germline assignment: CDR1 SGHTA and CDR2 FQGNSA. Trimming removed 0 bases from V and 1 base from J; junction bases left unmatched: 1. The CDR3 runs 15 residues. Here the CDR3 reads CASSLATSGTDTQYF. The CDR3 DNA is TGTGCCAGCAGCTTAGCCACTAGCGGCACAGATACGCAGTATTTT.

This chain uses TRBV5-1 with TRBJ1-2; the D is unclear. The V and J ends lost 0 bases and 1 base respectively, with 16 bases between them. The CDR3 is 17 residues long. In germline, CDR1 is SGHRS, CDR2 YFSETQ. CDR3 amino acids: CASSLAVRTLNNYGYTF. CDR3 nucleotides: TGCGCCAGCAGCTTGGCGGTCCGAACTCTTAATAACTATGGCTACACCTTC.

Concerning this clone itself: Mismatch with germline at one junction end may stem from a read error. The V call is TRBV4-1, the J call TRBJ2-3, with 9 bases matching TRBD2. Per the germline V gene, CDR1 is MGHRA and CDR2 is YSYEKL. This CDR3 region has 16 residues. This chain's CDR3 is CASSPSGLASTNTQYF. The CDR3 coding sequence is TGCGCCAGCAGCCCTTCGGGACTAGCAAGCACAAATACGCAGTATTTT.

A single count supports this clone. J is TRBJ1-2 and V is TRBV5-1, with D hard to call. Germline values: CDR1 SGHRS, CDR2 YFSETQ. This CDR3 spans 14 amino acids. The V gene lost 3 bases and the J gene lost 2 bases, with 11 bases spanning the gap. Here the CDR3 DNA reads TGCGCCAGCAGCTGGTCAGGTCCCAACTATGGCTACACCTTC. Protein product: CASSWSGPNYGYTF.

A few counts support this clone. The J gene is TRBJ2-1, the V gene TRBV6-5, with 8 nucleotides matching TRBD2. The CDR3 is 15 residues long. Germline CDR1 is MNHEY and CDR2 is SVGAGI. Germline trimming cut 4 bases from V and 3 bases from J; bases unmatched to any gene: 5. CDR3 bases: TGTGCCAGCAGTTTAACTAGCGGAGACTACAATGAGCAGTTCTTC. Residues: CASSLTSGDYNEQFF.

The J gene is TRBJ2-2, the V gene TRBV7-2; the D is unclear. The CDR3 covers 14 residues. Trimming removed 1 base from V and 2 bases from J, with 5 bases in between. Germline lookup yields CDR1 SGHTA and CDR2 FQGNSA. CDR3 loop: CASSLGLNTGELFF. CDR3 in DNA: TGTGCCAGCAGCTTAGGACTCAACACCGGGGAGCTGTTTTTT.

V is TRBV30 and J is TRBJ2-1; tentative D call: TRBD1 (5 bases). V gave up 0 bases and J gave up 12 bases, with 12 bases separating them. CDR1 is GTSNPN, CDR2 SVGIG, per germline (reference sequence). There are 12 residues in the CDR3. The CDR3 protein is CAWSVRPGRQFF. CDR3 sequence (DNA): TGTGCCTGGAGTGTACGGCCAGGGCGGCAGTTCTTC.

This chain joins TRBV19 and TRBJ1-1, with D uncertain. The V end lost 5 bases, the J end lost 0 bases, and 7 bases lay between the germline ends. From germline, CDR1 is LNHDA and CDR2 SQIVND (reference sequence). CDR3 length: 13 amino acids. The CDR3 loop reads CASSQTVNTEAFF. CDR3 DNA: TGTGCCAGTAGTCAAACAGTGAACACTGAAGCTTTCTTT.

The chain carries TRBV7-3 and TRBJ2-3; the D gene is possibly TRBD2 (6 bases). Trimming took 7 bases from V and 5 from J, leaving 10 bases between them. The length of the CDR3 is 12 residues. Germline CDR1 is SGHTA and CDR2 is FQGTGA. CDR3 sequence: CASTPGVDTQYF. The DNA for the CDR3 is TGTGCCAGCACCCCGGGGGTAGATACGCAGTATTTT.

The chain couples TRBV6-1 to TRBJ1-2; D is unresolved. V dropped 10 bases and J dropped 0 bases, with 12 bases sitting between them. Germline V lookup: CDR1 MNHNS, CDR2 SASEGT. The CDR3 consists of 13 residues. This CDR3 is CAIGREANYGYTF. CDR3 DNA: TGTGCCATCGGCCGGGAGGCTAACTATGGCTACACCTTC.

The chain carries TRBV7-2 and TRBJ2-2, with 8 bases aligning to TRBD1. The CDR3 covers 17 residues. The V gene end was trimmed by 2 bases and the J gene end by 3 bases; junction bases not matched to a gene: 8. Germline lookup yields CDR1 SGHTA and CDR2 FQGNSA. The CDR3: CASSLPARDRHTGELFF. CDR3 in DNA: TGTGCCAGCAGCTTACCTGCCCGGGACAGGCACACCGGGGAGCTGTTTTTT.

In nucleotides, the CDR3 is TGTGCCAGCAGCCCGGCCCAGACAGGGAACACTGAAGCTTTCTTT. The encoded protein is CASSPAQTGNTEAFF. The rearrangement joins TRBV7-2 to TRBJ1-1, with a tentative D call TRBD1 (6 bases). The CDR3 extends over 15 amino acids. V lost 5 bases to trimming and J lost 1 base, with 14 bases between them. CDR1 SGHTA and CDR2 FQGNSA come from the germline V gene.

The chain joins TRBV10-3 to TRBJ1-1, with D perhaps TRBD1 (6 bases). Looked up from germline, CDR1 is ENHRY and CDR2 is SYGVKD. V was cut by 10 bases and J by 4 bases, with 16 bases left in between. This CDR3 is built from 13 residues. CDR3 in DNA: TGTGCCACAATGACAGGTTTGAGCACTGAAGCTTTCTTT. Amino acid sequence: CATMTGLSTEAFF.

A single count supports this clone. This chain uses TRBV20-1 with TRBJ2-7; D is undetermined. Germline V gene sequence: CDR1 DFQATT, CDR2 SNEGSKA (reference sequence). CDR3 size: 11 residues. CDR3 DNA sequence: TGCAGCGGCGCTCTAGGTAACGAGCAGTACTTC. It codes for CSGALGNEQYF.

This chain uses TRBV19 with TRBJ2-7; maybe TRBD2 (5 bases). Trimming stripped 11 bases from V and 3 bases from J, with 23 bases between. The CDR3 is 15 amino acids. Germline V gene data show CDR1 as LNHDA and CDR2 as SQIVND (reference sequence). CDR3 protein: CASPPDCSSIYEQYF. The CDR3 DNA follows: TGTGCCTCCCCCCCGGACTGCTCATCAATCTACGAGCAGTACTTC.